These 15 T cell receptor beta chains share one sample of origin, sequenced in a study of glioma-infiltrating T cells after dendritic cell vaccination. Only in-frame clones appear in the TCRdb table, and some are missing; sequencing was by immunoSEQ multiplex PCR. The sample includes tens of thousands of clones, roughly 80% of them seen just once. The sequencing used blood, collected before dendritic cell vaccination. The receptors shown here come from a human donor with glioblastoma.

The chain links TRBV5-4 to TRBJ2-1, with D maybe TRBD2 (7 bases). The CDR3 totals 17 residues. Germline values: CDR1 SGHNT, CDR2 YYREEE (reference sequence). Trimming removed 3 bases at V and 4 bases at J, with 20 bases between. CDR3 sequence: CASSSRRGGVYYNEQFF. The CDR3 bases are TGTGCCAGCAGCTCGCGTCGAGGGGGGGTTTATTACAATGAGCAGTTCTTC.

This clone appeared a single time. The chain links TRBV5-6 to TRBJ1-5; unclear D gene. Germline lookup yields CDR1 SGHDT and CDR2 YYEEEE. Trimming removed 4 bases from V and 9 bases from J, with 14 bases in between. This CDR3 region has 13 residues. The CDR3: CASSRALEGPQHF. The CDR3 DNA is TGTGCCAGCAGCCGGGCCCTCGAGGGGCCCCAGCATTTT.

This clone came up a few times. The chain carries TRBV2 and TRBJ2-1; unclear D gene. The CDR3 consists of 16 residues. Germline loops: CDR1 SNHLY, CDR2 FYNNEI. Deletions cut 7 bases from V and 4 bases from J, with 20 bases between. The CDR3 spells CASTTLGRPGYNEQFF. DNA of the CDR3: TGTGCCAGCACCACTTTGGGCAGACCCGGATACAATGAGCAGTTCTTC.

This clone has a single count. This chain connects TRBV6-4 to TRBJ1-6; no reliable D call. The germline V gene encodes CDR1 MRHNA and CDR2 SNTAGT. The CDR3 is 13 amino acids. V shed 6 bases and J shed 4 bases, with 7 bases lying between them. The CDR3 protein is CASRGGYNSPLHF. CDR3 DNA: TGTGCCAGCAGGGGAGGTTATAATTCACCCCTCCACTTT.

This chain uses TRBV18 with TRBJ2-7; D gene ambiguous. Germline V gene sequence: CDR1 KGHSH, CDR2 LQKENI. Trimming took off 1 base at V and 1 base at J, with 8 bases between the two ends. The CDR3 has 14 amino acids. CDR3: CASSPLEVSYEQYF. The CDR3 DNA sequence: TGTGCCAGCTCACCACTCGAGGTTTCCTACGAGCAGTACTTC. Based on the CDR3 plus reference TRBV18 and TRBJ2-7, the full variable domain is NAGVMQNPRHLVRRRGQEARLRCSPMKGHSHVYWYRQLPEEGLKFMVYLQKENIIDESGMPKERFSAEFPKEGPSILRIQQVVRGDSAAYFCASSPLEVSYEQYFGPGTRLTVT.

This clone appeared once. The chain joins TRBV5-5 to TRBJ1-2; the D gene is possibly TRBD1 (6 bases). The CDR3 has 14 amino acids. Trimming took 3 bases from V and 2 from J, leaving 11 bases between them. The germline V gene has CDR1 SGHKS and CDR2 YYEKEE (reference sequence). The CDR3 DNA reads as TGTGCCAGCAGCTCAACAGGGATCAACTATGGCTACACCTTC. Translated, it gives CASSSTGINYGYTF.

The count of this clone is one. The gene calls are TRBV6-1 and TRBJ2-7, with D possibly being TRBD1 (6 bases). Germline CDR1 MNHNS, CDR2 SASEGT. CDR3 size: 15 residues. The ends were cut back, 4 bases at V and 3 bases at J, with 16 bases in the middle. This CDR3 reads CASSGGQSLSYEQYF. CDR3 sequence (DNA): TGTGCCAGCAGTGGGGGGCAGTCCCTCAGCTACGAGCAGTACTTC.

The chain recombines TRBV10-3 with TRBJ2-1, with D possibly being TRBD1 (6 bases). Deletions cut 6 bases from V and 3 bases from J, with 12 bases between. Germline CDR1 is ENHRY and CDR2 is SYGVKD. The CDR3 sequence is 14 residues long. In DNA, the CDR3 is TGTGCCATCAGGGGGGCGGCGGACTACAATGAGCAGTTCTTC. Translated: CAIRGAADYNEQFF.

This chain links TRBV10-3 with TRBJ1-2, with 9 bases lining up with TRBD1. CDR1 and CDR2 (germline): ENHRY, SYGVKD. This CDR3 is 16 amino acids long. Trimming took 1 base from V and 4 from J; bases not matched to a gene: 7. Here the CDR3 DNA reads TGTGCCATCAGTGAGTTTCTGACAGGGGGATTCTATGGCTACACCTTC. This codes for CAISEFLTGGFYGYTF.

The chain uses TRBV11-1 and TRBJ2-7; D gene ambiguous. Germline lookup yields CDR1 SGHAT and CDR2 FQDESV (reference sequence). Trimming left V 2 bases short and J 0 bases short, with 8 bases between. The CDR3 totals 14 residues. The chain's CDR3 is CASSLPESSYEQYF. DNA of the CDR3: TGTGCCAGCAGCTTACCGGAGAGCTCCTACGAGCAGTACTTC. The variable domain in full, completed from reference TRBV11-1 and TRBJ2-7, reads EAEVAQSPRYKITEKSQAVAFWCDPISGHATLYWYRQILGQGPELLVQFQDESVVDDSQLPKDRFSAERLKGVDSTLKIQPAELGDSAMYLCASSLPESSYEQYFGPGTRLTVT.

The J gene is TRBJ2-7, the V gene TRBV6-6; 7 nucleotides agree with TRBD1. V was clipped by 2 bases and J by 2 bases; unmatched bases: 9. Germline V gene lookup returns CDR1 MNHNY and CDR2 SVGAGI (reference sequence). The CDR3 contains 16 residues. For the CDR3, the DNA is TGTGCCAGCAGTTACCCTGAGGGGGCAGGCACCTACGAGCAGTACTTC. Residues: CASSYPEGAGTYEQYF.

The chain has TRBV5-1 and TRBJ2-1, with TRBD2 matching over 8 bases. This CDR3 spans 15 amino acids. Germline V lookup: CDR1 SGHRS, CDR2 YFSETQ. Unmatched junction bases numbered 10, after V lost 3 bases and J lost 8 bases. CDR3: CASSYHLAGYYEQFF. For the CDR3, the DNA is TGCGCCAGCAGCTACCATTTAGCGGGGTATTATGAGCAGTTCTTC.

The genes are TRBV5-1 and TRBJ2-5, with 7 bases aligning to TRBD1. The CDR3 has 15 amino acids. CDR1 is SGHRS, CDR2 YFSETQ, per germline. V shed 3 bases, J shed 1 base, and the junction held 6 bases outside the gene matches. The DNA for the CDR3 is TGCGCCAGCAGCTCTCAGGGACAGAGCCAAGAGACCCAGTACTTC. The encoded protein is CASSSQGQSQETQYF.

This clone has just a few counts. The CDR3 sequence is CASKKGRELWAHEQFF. The CDR3 nucleotides are TGTGCCAGCAAGAAGGGGCGGGAGCTTTGGGCCCATGAGCAGTTCTTC. The chain recombines TRBV7-3 with TRBJ2-1; 7 positions match TRBD2. Germline CDR1 SGHTA, CDR2 FQGTGA. V was clipped by 7 bases and J by 8 bases; unmatched bases: 17. The length of the CDR3 is 16 residues.

The chain has TRBV7-2 and TRBJ2-1, with 10 bases identical to TRBD2. In germline, CDR1 is SGHTA, CDR2 FQGNSA. The V and J ends lost 6 bases and 5 bases, in that order; junction bases with no gene match: 7. There are 15 residues in the CDR3. The CDR3 sequence is CASRASGGAHNEQFF. CDR3 DNA: TGTGCCAGCAGGGCGAGCGGGGGGGCCCACAATGAGCAGTTCTTC.